This TCR beta chain was retrieved from a study of spatial heterogeneity in lung cancer. Looking at the study overall: The study consistently detected more beta-chain than alpha-chain sequences. Study-wide results and limits: Ubiquitous expanded tumor TCRs showed up in blood more at resection than follow-up.

Time point in this sample: sample taken at primary tumor resection. The input material, whole RNA from tumor, nontumor lung or frozen PBMC, was sequenced unsorted. This clonotype was counted many times. Its antigen is currently unknown. The CDR3 totals 12 residues. V was clipped by 2 bases and J by 11 bases, with 12 bases between them. Germline loops: CDR1 SEHNR, CDR2 FQNEAQ (reference sequence). Every molecule of TCR cDNA had its own unique molecular identifier. TCRdb re-called the 5' RACE reads through MiXCR, storing one row per CDR3 protein. The table lists 85,000 to 100,000 distinct CDR3 sequences, 12% of them singletons, with more than 40% in the top ten.

The receptor comes from a male donor with early-stage non-small cell lung cancer. The chain links TRBV7-9 to TRBJ2-5; D possibly corresponds to TRBD2 (5 bases). The source was PBMCs, collected at surgery. Here the CDR3 DNA reads TGTGCCAGCAGCTTATATATGGCGGGTCAGTACTTC. This encodes CASSLYMAGQYF.